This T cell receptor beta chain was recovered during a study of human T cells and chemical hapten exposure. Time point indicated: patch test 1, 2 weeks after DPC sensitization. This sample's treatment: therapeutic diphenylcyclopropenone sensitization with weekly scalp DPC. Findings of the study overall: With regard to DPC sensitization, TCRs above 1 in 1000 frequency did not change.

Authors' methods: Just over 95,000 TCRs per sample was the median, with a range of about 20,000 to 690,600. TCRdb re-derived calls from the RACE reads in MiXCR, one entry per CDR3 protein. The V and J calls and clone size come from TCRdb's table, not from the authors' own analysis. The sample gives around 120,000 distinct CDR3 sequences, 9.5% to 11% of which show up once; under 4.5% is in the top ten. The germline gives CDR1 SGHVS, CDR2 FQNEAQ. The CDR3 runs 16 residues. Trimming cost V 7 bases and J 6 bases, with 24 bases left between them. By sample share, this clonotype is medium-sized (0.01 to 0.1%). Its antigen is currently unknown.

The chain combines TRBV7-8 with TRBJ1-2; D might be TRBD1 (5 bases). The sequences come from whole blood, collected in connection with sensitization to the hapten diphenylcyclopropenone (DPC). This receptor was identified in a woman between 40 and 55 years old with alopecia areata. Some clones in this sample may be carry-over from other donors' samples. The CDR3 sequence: CASTVGWGTGINGYTF. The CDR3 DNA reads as TGTGCCAGCACCGTAGGGTGGGGGACGGGTATCAATGGCTACACCTTC.